These 25 T cell receptor beta chains were all obtained from the same sample, sequenced in a study of T cells in Graves' hyperthyroidism and ophthalmopathy. The TCR beta CDR3 regions underwent amplification using RNA transcripts as the source. HTBI primers drove first-round RT-PCR of the TCR CDR3. TCRdb itself ran the multiplex PCR reads through MiXCR, one entry per CDR3 protein. Among 550,000 to 800,000 distinct CDR3 sequences listed, 15% to 20% were seen once. The sample taken for sequencing was blood. All receptors come from a man aged 45 to 65 with Graves' hyperthyroidism.

V and J are TRBV10-2 and TRBJ2-3; D ambiguous. Germline values: CDR1 WSHSY, CDR2 SAAADI. V was shortened by 0 bases and J by 1 base, with 5 bases between the two germline ends. The CDR3 has 14 residues. In nucleotides, the CDR3 is TGCGCCAGCAGTGAGTCGGCTCGCACAGATACGCAGTATTTT. Residues: CASSESARTDTQYF.

This clonotype was seen repeatedly, ten times or more. The chain is built from TRBV12-3 or TRBV12-4 and TRBJ1-1; TRBD1 might be the D (6 bases). Trimming stripped 2 bases from V and 1 base from J, with 17 bases between. The CDR3 is 17 amino acids. In DNA form, the CDR3 reads TGTGCCAGCAGTTTATATGAGGGCAGGGGTGGGAACACTGAAGCTTTCTTT. It translates to CASSLYEGRGGNTEAFF.

This clonotype was seen a handful of times. The chain carries TRBV19 and TRBJ2-3; 12 bases match TRBD2. The CDR3 sequence is 15 residues long. Trimming took 4 bases from V and 3 from J; bases not matched to a gene: 2. CDR1 LNHDA and CDR2 SQIVND come from the germline V gene (reference sequence). CDR3 sequence (DNA): TGTGCCAGTAGTACAACTAGCGGGAGGACAGATACGCAGTATTTT. Amino acid sequence: CASSTTSGRTDTQYF.

The sample holds many counts of this clonotype. The V gene is TRBV2, the J gene TRBJ1-1; possible D gene TRBD1, 5 bases. Germline CDR1 is SNHLY and CDR2 is FYNNEI. V was pared by 4 bases and J by 1 base, with 13 bases between. The CDR3 contains 15 residues. The CDR3 protein is CASSGWEGSNTEAFF. Written as DNA, the CDR3 is TGTGCCAGCAGTGGATGGGAGGGGTCGAACACTGAAGCTTTCTTT.

The chain uses TRBV24-1 and TRBJ2-7; D not certain. CDR1 and CDR2 from the germline V gene are KGHDR and SFDVKD. CDR3 length: 16 residues. Trimming shortened V by 2 bases and J by 7 bases, and 20 bases separated the two germline ends. As DNA, the CDR3 is TGTGCCACCAGTGATTCTGTTGCAGCCCATCCGCTGGAGCAGTACTTC. Amino acids: CATSDSVAAHPLEQYF.

The rearrangement joins TRBV28 to TRBJ1-2; the D is unclear. The CDR3 has 12 amino acids. V was trimmed by 2 bases and J by 11 bases, leaving 12 bases between them. Germline V lookup: CDR1 MDHEN, CDR2 SYDVKM. CDR3 bases: TGTGCCAGCAGTTTAAATATAAGAAGGTACACCTTC. Protein product: CASSLNIRRYTF.

The gene calls are TRBV7-6 and TRBJ1-1, with D perhaps TRBD1 (5 bases). The CDR3 covers 16 residues. V was pared by 2 bases and J by 0 bases, with 13 bases between. CDR1 and CDR2 (germline): SGHVS, FNYEAQ. The CDR3 region is CASSLYGATMNTEAFF. The CDR3 region has the DNA TGTGCCAGCAGCTTATACGGGGCGACCATGAACACTGAAGCTTTCTTT. The full variable domain, with the rest looked up from reference TRBV7-6 and TRBJ1-1, is GAGVSQSPRYKVTKRGQDVALRCDPISGHVSLYWYRQALGQGPEFLTYFNYEAQQDKSGLPNDRFSAERPEGSISTLTIQRTEQRDSAMYRCASSLYGATMNTEAFFGQGTRLTVV.

The chain recombines TRBV6-1 with TRBJ2-4; D gene uncertain. Germline V gene lookup returns CDR1 MNHNS and CDR2 SASEGT. The CDR3 is 11 residues long. Deletions cut 5 bases from V and 7 bases from J, with 6 bases between. This CDR3 is CASSQSNIQYF. CDR3 bases: TGTGCCAGCAGTCAGAGTAACATTCAGTACTTC.

This rearrangement joins TRBV6-1 to TRBJ2-2, with D possibly TRBD2 on 5 matching bases. The CDR3 totals 14 residues. Between the trimmed V and J ends, which lost 6 bases and 1 base, there was a span of 9 bases. The germline CDR1 and CDR2 sequences are MNHNS and SASEGT. The CDR3 bases are TGTGCCAGCAGCCAGGACTTGAACACCGGGGAGCTGTTTTTT. Its protein is CASSQDLNTGELFF.

V usage is TRBV12-3 or TRBV12-4 and J usage is TRBJ2-1, with 7 bases identical to TRBD2. The V and J ends lost 3 bases and 6 bases, in that order; junction bases with no gene match: 11. The CDR3 is 16 amino acids. The CDR3 sequence is CASSFMVGLVFNEQFF. Here the CDR3 DNA reads TGTGCCAGCAGTTTTATGGTAGGACTAGTTTTCAATGAGCAGTTCTTC.

This clonotype was recorded many times. The chain employs TRBV6-2 or TRBV6-3 and TRBJ2-1; 8 positions agree with TRBD1. The CDR3 has 18 residues. V lost 0 bases and J lost 3; bases outside the gene matches: 10. Germline-derived CDR1 and CDR2 are MNHEY and SVGEGT. The CDR3 here is CASSYSEGQVLIYNEQFF. For the CDR3, the DNA is TGTGCCAGCAGTTACTCGGAGGGACAGGTCCTCATCTACAATGAGCAGTTCTTC.

This clonotype has at least ten counts. The chain joins TRBV11-2 to TRBJ2-3, with D perhaps matching TRBD1 or TRBD2 (5 bases each). The CDR3 loop spans 18 amino acids. Trimming cost V 1 base and J 0 bases, with 17 bases left between them. Germline-derived CDR1 and CDR2 are SGHAT and FQNNGV. The CDR3 region has the DNA TGTGCCAGCAGCTTAGGAGAGGGGCAGCAAATAAGCACAGATACGCAGTATTTT. Protein sequence: CASSLGEGQQISTDTQYF.

Comment on this clonotype: Since a much larger clone is just one base distant, this may be a read error. The genes are TRBV9 and TRBJ2-1; D is perhaps TRBD2 (5 bases). The tail of the sequence fits TRBJ2-7 better, so the J call may be wrong. Germline CDR1 is SGDLS and CDR2 is YYNGEE. This CDR3 is 15 amino acids long. The CDR3 spells CASRDPGSPYNEQYF. The CDR3 DNA reads TGTGCCAGCAGAGATCCGGGATCCCCCTACAATGAGCAGTACTTC.

The V gene is TRBV5-1, the J gene TRBJ1-1; tentatively, D is TRBD1 (5 bases). Germline V gives CDR1 SGHRS, CDR2 YFSETQ. V lost 1 base and J 13 bases, leaving 17 bases between the germline ends. The CDR3 loop spans 13 amino acids. As DNA, the CDR3 is TGCGCCAGCAGCTTGAAAGTGGGGGAATTCGATTTCTTT. It encodes CASSLKVGEFDFF. The whole variable domain, remainder taken from reference TRBV5-1 and TRBJ1-1, is KAGVTQTPRYLIKTRGQQVTLSCSPISGHRSVSWYQQTPGQGLQFLFEYFSETQRNKGNFPGRFSGRQFSNSRSEMNVSTLELGDSALYLCASSLKVGEFDFFGQGTRLTVV.

This clonotype turned up a few times. The genes are TRBV7-9 and TRBJ2-3, with D unresolved. The CDR3 length is 15 residues. Between the trimmed V and J ends, which lost 1 base and 0 bases, there was a span of 8 bases. The germline gives CDR1 SEHNR, CDR2 FQNEAQ (reference sequence). DNA for the CDR3: TGTGCCAGCAGCTTAGTTACAGCTAGCACAGATACGCAGTATTTT. Encoded protein: CASSLVTASTDTQYF.

This clonotype was counted only a few times. V gene TRBV6-1 combines with J gene TRBJ2-3; 8 bases map to TRBD1. The length of the CDR3 is 14 residues. The junction had 6 bases not matched to a gene; V was cut back by 6 bases and J by 4 bases. The germline gives CDR1 MNHNS, CDR2 SASEGT. This chain's CDR3 is CASRPTGASDTQYF. DNA of the CDR3: TGTGCCAGCAGACCGACAGGGGCATCAGATACGCAGTATTTT.

V and J are TRBV6-1 and TRBJ2-7; 7 bases agree with TRBD1. The germline gives CDR1 MNHNS, CDR2 SASEGT. After removal of 3 bases from V and 3 bases from J, the junction contained 5 bases not matched to a gene. This CDR3 spans 14 amino acids. CDR3 sequence (DNA): TGTGCCAGCAGTGAGACCGGGACAGTCTACGAGCAGTACTTC. It encodes CASSETGTVYEQYF.

This clonotype turned up a few times. The V call is TRBV10-3, the J call TRBJ1-2, with no clear D. Trimming removed 4 bases at V and 7 bases at J, with 7 bases between. The CDR3 totals 11 residues. Per the germline V gene, CDR1 is ENHRY and CDR2 is SYGVKD. The CDR3 here is CAISGLSGYTF. CDR3 DNA sequence: TGTGCCATCAGTGGTCTGTCTGGCTACACCTTC.

The sample holds a few counts of this clonotype. CDR3 residues: CATQTSSYNEQFF. In DNA form, the CDR3 reads TGTGCCACCCAGACAAGCTCCTACAATGAGCAGTTCTTC. V is TRBV6-2 or TRBV6-3 and J is TRBJ2-1; D not certain. This CDR3 has 13 residues. The germline gives CDR1 MNHEY, CDR2 SVGEGT. V gave up 10 bases and J gave up 0 bases, with 10 bases separating them.

This clonotype has at least ten counts. The V call is TRBV24-1, the J call TRBJ2-5, with 11 bases identical to TRBD1. Germline V lookup: CDR1 KGHDR, CDR2 SFDVKD. The CDR3 is 15 residues long. The V and J ends lost 9 bases and 5 bases, in that order; junction bases with no gene match: 10. Here the CDR3 DNA reads TGTGCCACCGATTCCGGGACAGGGGGACTCGAGACCCAGTACTTC. Translation gives CATDSGTGGLETQYF.

This clonotype was detected many times. The chain combines TRBV2 with TRBJ2-7; TRBD2 matches 9 bases. CDR1 and CDR2 from the germline V gene are SNHLY and FYNNEI. The CDR3 is 15 residues long. V dropped 1 base and J dropped 0; count of bases not matched to a gene: 1. Here the CDR3 reads CASSEGSGSSYEQYF. In nucleotides, the CDR3 is TGTGCCAGCAGTGAAGGTAGCGGGAGCTCCTACGAGCAGTACTTC. Supplemented by reference TRBV2 and TRBJ2-7, the full variable domain reads EPEVTQTPSHQVTQMGQEVILRCVPISNHLYFYWYRQILGQKVEFLVSFYNNEISEKSEIFDDQFSVERPDGSNFTLKIRSTKLEDSAMYFCASSEGSGSSYEQYFGPGTRLTVT.

Remarks on this clonotype: The CDR3 carries no conserved terminal phenylalanine or tryptophan, so it likely arises from a read error. This rearrangement joins TRBV4-2 to TRBJ1-1; D gene ambiguous. Per the germline V gene, CDR1 is LGHNA and CDR2 is YNFKEQ. The V end lost 0 bases, the J end lost 1 base, and 12 bases lay between the germline ends. CDR3 size: 16 residues. CDR3 in amino acids: CASSQDFLTENTEAFL. CDR3 in DNA: TGTGCCAGCAGCCAAGATTTTTTGACGGAGAACACTGAAGCTTTCCTT.

This clonotype was observed at least ten times. The rearrangement joins TRBV12-3 or TRBV12-4 to TRBJ2-5; D is possibly TRBD1 or TRBD2 (5 bases each). The CDR3 runs to 16 residues. Trimming removed 6 bases at V and 2 bases at J, with 19 bases between. CDR3 sequence reads: CASRILQQRGQETQYF. CDR3 bases: TGTGCCAGCAGAATTTTACAACAGAGGGGTCAAGAGACCCAGTACTTC.

A few counts support this clonotype. The V and J genes are TRBV10-3 and TRBJ2-1; D not certain. CDR1 and CDR2 from the germline V gene are ENHRY and SYGVKD. V was shortened by 0 bases and J by 9 bases, with 9 bases between the two germline ends. The CDR3 extends over 13 amino acids. In DNA, the CDR3 is TGTGCCATCAGTGAGTCGTTTAATGGTGAGCAGTTCTTC. Protein: CAISESFNGEQFF.

V gene TRBV29-1 combines with J gene TRBJ2-7; no reliable D call. Trimming removed 4 bases from V and 4 bases from J, with 8 bases in between. The CDR3 extends over 11 amino acids. Germline CDR1 and CDR2: SQVTM and ANQGSEA. Written as DNA, the CDR3 is TGCAGCGTTGGGCCCCGGTACGAGCAGTACTTC. Translated, it gives CSVGPRYEQYF.